This TCR beta chain was profiled in a study of blood T cells in healthy people across ages. The study, taken as a whole, reports: Fewer expanded clones and more diversity marked long-lived versus aged donors.

V was trimmed by 6 bases and J by 1 base, leaving 11 bases between them. The CDR3 runs to 14 residues. The V gene's germline CDR1 is MNHEY and CDR2 SVGEGT. On this clonotype itself: As yet, its antigen is unknown.

The second PCR ran about 7 to 12 cycles with a sample-barcoded 5' primer and J-beta primers. MiXCR, applied by TCRdb to the 5' RACE reads, yields one record per CDR3 protein. The sample contains about 1 million distinct CDR3 sequences, about 23% of which appear only once. Another study also made use of these data, one on T cells of mothers and their children.

The rearrangement joins TRBV6-2 or TRBV6-3 to TRBJ2-3; D possibly uses TRBD1 or TRBD2 (5 bases each). The TCR sequence derives from a girl aged 2 to 10 in good health. Sequencing input: blood. The CDR3 sequence: CASSQRGRTDTQYF. In DNA, the CDR3 is TGTGCCAGCAGCCAACGGGGCCGCACAGATACGCAGTATTTT.